This TCR beta chain comes out of a study of human T cells and chemical hapten exposure. Study outcomes and limitations: Since the donors had alopecia, their immune response may not be the same as that of healthy people.

This clonotype showed up many times. What it binds is unknown. TCRdb used MiXCR to reprocess the RACE reads, holding one entry per CDR3 protein. The sample yields 300,000 to 450,000 distinct CDR3 sequences, roughly 5.3% seen once. The time point is: pre-sensitization, week 0. Documented treatment: therapeutic diphenylcyclopropenone sensitization with weekly scalp DPC. The J segment lost 4 bases and the V segment lost 6 bases, leaving 6 bases of the junction unmatched. The germline V gene has CDR1 MNHNY and CDR2 SVGAGI (reference sequence). This CDR3 contains 14 residues. The specimen was whole blood, collected in connection with sensitization to the hapten diphenylcyclopropenone (DPC). This chain uses TRBV6-6 with TRBJ1-2, with TRBD1 identical over 9 bases. The sequence was obtained from a woman in her 50s with alopecia areata. Some clones in this sample may be carry-over from other donors' samples. CDR3 region: CASSSGQGGYGYTF. The CDR3 DNA follows: TGTGCCAGCAGCTCGGGACAGGGCGGCTATGGCTACACCTTC.